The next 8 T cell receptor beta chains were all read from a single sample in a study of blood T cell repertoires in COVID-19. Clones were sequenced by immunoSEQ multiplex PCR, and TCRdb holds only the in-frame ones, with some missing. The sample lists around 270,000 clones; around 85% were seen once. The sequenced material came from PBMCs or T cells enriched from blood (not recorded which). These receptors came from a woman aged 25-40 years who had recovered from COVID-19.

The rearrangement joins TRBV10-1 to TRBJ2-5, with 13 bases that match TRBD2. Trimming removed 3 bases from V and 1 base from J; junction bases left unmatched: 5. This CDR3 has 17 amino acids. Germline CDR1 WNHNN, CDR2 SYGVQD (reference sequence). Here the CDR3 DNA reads TGCGCCAGCAGTGAACGTCGACTAGCGGGGGGCCAAGAGACCCAGTACTTC. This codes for CASSERRLAGGQETQYF.

The CDR3 DNA reads as TGTGCCAGCAGTCCAAACCGTCCCACCGGGACTAGGCTGTTCTTC. It translates to CASSPNRPTGTRLFF. The chain combines TRBV27 with TRBJ2-1, with 8 bases lining up with TRBD2. CDR3 length: 15 amino acids. Germline assignment: CDR1 MNHEY and CDR2 SMNVEV (reference sequence). The junction had 18 bases not matched to a gene; V was cut back by 5 bases and J by 15 bases.

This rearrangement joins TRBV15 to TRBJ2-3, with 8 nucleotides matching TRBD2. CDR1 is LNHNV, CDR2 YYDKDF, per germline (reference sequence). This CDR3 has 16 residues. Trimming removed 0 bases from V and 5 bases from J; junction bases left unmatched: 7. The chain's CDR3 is CATSREREGVKDTQYF. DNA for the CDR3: TGTGCCACCAGCAGAGAACGGGAGGGCGTTAAAGATACGCAGTATTTT.

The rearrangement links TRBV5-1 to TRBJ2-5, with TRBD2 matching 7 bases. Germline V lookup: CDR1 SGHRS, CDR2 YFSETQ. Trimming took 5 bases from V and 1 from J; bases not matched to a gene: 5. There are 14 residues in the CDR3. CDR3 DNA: TGCGCCAGCAGATCCGGGGGGACCCAAGAGACCCAGTACTTC. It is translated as CASRSGGTQETQYF.

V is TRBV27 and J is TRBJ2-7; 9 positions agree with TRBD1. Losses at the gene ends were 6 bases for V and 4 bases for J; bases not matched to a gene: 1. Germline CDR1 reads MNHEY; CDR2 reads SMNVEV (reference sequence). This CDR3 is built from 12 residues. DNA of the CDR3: TGTGCCAGCAGACAGGGGGCTTACGAGCAGTACTTC. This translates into CASRQGAYEQYF.

The CDR3 DNA follows: TGTGCCAGCAGTTACAAGGACAGCAGCTCCTACGAGCAGTACTTC. It translates to CASSYKDSSSYEQYF. V gene TRBV6-5 combines with J gene TRBJ2-7; a weak D match, TRBD1 (6 bases). The germline V gene has CDR1 MNHEY and CDR2 SVGAGI. Trimming cost V 2 bases and J 0 bases, with 11 bases left between them. There are 15 residues in the CDR3.

CDR3 sequence: CASSQDSWHTEAFF. The CDR3 DNA follows: TGTGCCAGCAGCCAAGACAGTTGGCACACTGAAGCTTTCTTT. J is TRBJ1-1 and V is TRBV16; D perhaps matches TRBD1 (5 bases). Trimming took 2 bases from V and 3 from J, leaving 10 bases between them. This CDR3 region has 14 residues. The germline gives CDR1 KGHSY, CDR2 FQNENV.

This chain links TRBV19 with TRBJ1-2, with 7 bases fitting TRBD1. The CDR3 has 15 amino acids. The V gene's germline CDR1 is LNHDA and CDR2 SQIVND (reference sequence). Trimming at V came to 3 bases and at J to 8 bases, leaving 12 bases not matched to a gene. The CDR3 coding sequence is TGTGCCAGTAGTATGGCGAGACAGGGATTAGAAGGCTACACCTTC. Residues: CASSMARQGLEGYTF.